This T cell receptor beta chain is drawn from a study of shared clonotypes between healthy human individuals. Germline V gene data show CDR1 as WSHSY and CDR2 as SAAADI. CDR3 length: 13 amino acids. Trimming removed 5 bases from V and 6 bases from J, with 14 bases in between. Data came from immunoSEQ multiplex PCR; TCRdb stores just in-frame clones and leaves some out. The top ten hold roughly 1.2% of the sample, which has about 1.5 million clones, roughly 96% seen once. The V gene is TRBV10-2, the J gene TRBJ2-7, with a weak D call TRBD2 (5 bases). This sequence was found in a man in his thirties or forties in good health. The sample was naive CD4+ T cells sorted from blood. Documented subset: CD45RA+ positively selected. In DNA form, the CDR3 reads TGCGCCAGCAGTCACTTGCGGGCTGGCGAGCAGTACTTC. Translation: CASSHLRAGEQYF.